This T cell receptor (beta chain) stems from a study of shared clonotypes between healthy human individuals. A remark on this clone: Its specificity is unknown.

This CDR3 spans 14 amino acids. Germline-derived CDR1 and CDR2 are SGHVS and FQNEAQ. Trimming stripped 1 base from V and 14 bases from J, with 18 bases between. At a deep level, the assay was run. The authors split each subset's genomic DNA evenly across several immunoSEQ plates. Clones were sequenced by immunoSEQ multiplex PCR, and TCRdb holds only the in-frame ones, with some missing. The data hold over a million clones, with about 84% observed a single time. Broader study findings: The generation probabilities recorded for non-shared clonotypes fell below those of clonotypes shared by all four donors. Sampling included only blood; tissue repertoires likely differ.

This receptor was taken from a man aged 18-30 years in good health. Some clones in this sample may be carry-over from other donors' samples. The chain couples TRBV7-8 to TRBJ2-1; D is possibly TRBD2 (8 bases). Sequenced input: memory CD4+ T cells from PBMCs. Subset given: CD45RA-negative fraction. The CDR3, as DNA: TGTGCCAGCAGCTTAGTAATAGCGGGACAGTCGAAGTTCTTC. Protein product: CASSLVIAGQSKFF.